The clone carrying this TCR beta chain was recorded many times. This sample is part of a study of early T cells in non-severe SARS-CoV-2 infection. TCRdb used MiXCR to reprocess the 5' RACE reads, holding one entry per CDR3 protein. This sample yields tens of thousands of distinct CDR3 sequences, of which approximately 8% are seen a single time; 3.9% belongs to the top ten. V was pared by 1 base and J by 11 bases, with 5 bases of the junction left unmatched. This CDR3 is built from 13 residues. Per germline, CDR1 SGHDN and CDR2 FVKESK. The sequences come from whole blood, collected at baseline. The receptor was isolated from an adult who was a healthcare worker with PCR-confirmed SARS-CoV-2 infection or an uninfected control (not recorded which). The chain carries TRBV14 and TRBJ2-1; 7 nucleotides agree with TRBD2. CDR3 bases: TGTGCCAGCAGCCAAGCAGGAGCGGGGAAGCAGTTCTTC. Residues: CASSQAGAGKQFF.